The clone carrying this TCR beta chain showed up just a few times. The data were obtained in a study of blood T cells in healthy people across ages. CDR3 length: 15 amino acids. Trimming left V 0 bases short and J 15 bases short, with 21 bases between. The germline CDR1 and CDR2 sequences are LGHNA and YSLEER. Isolated PBMCs totaled at least 7 million in each sample. Total RNA was extracted at no less than 6 micrograms per sample. The authors ran a second PCR of about 7 to 11 cycles using a sample-barcoded 5' primer and a J-beta primer mix. All cDNA molecules were each tagged by a template-switch adaptor with 12 random nucleotides. One entry per CDR3 protein results from TCRdb running MiXCR on the 5' RACE reads. The table records roughly 1.5 million distinct CDR3 sequences, about 45% of them present only once.

This clonotype was obtained from a woman aged 18-29 years in good health. Material for sequencing was blood. The gene calls are TRBV4-3 and TRBJ2-1; D assignment may be TRBD1 or TRBD2 (5 bases each). CDR3 amino acids: CASSQDEGKHLGTFF. The CDR3 region has the DNA TGCGCCAGCAGCCAAGATGAGGGGAAACATCTCGGTACGTTCTTC.